One sample yielded the 7 T cell receptor beta chains listed below, sequenced in a study of Graves' ophthalmopathy and Graves' hyperthyroidism. RNA transcripts served as template for amplifying TCR beta CDR3 sequences. Scientists carried out first-round RT-PCR using HTBI primers and then a second-round multiplex PCR. TCRdb recomputed calls from the multiplex PCR reads with MiXCR, one row per CDR3 protein. The sample carries roughly 1.1 million distinct CDR3 sequences, about two fifths recorded once. Sequencing input: peripheral blood or thyroid tissue (not recorded which). Receptors were obtained from an adult man with Graves' hyperthyroidism.

The chain employs TRBV15 and TRBJ2-5; 12 bases agree with TRBD2. Per germline, CDR1 LNHNV and CDR2 YYDKDF (reference sequence). The CDR3 loop spans 18 amino acids. V lost 0 bases and J lost 4; bases outside the gene matches: 9. The CDR3 region is CATSRDRGVLAGGETQYF. As DNA, the CDR3 is TGTGCCACCAGCAGAGATCGGGGGGTACTAGCGGGAGGAGAGACCCAGTACTTC.

This clonotype came up a few times. This chain links TRBV10-3 with TRBJ2-7; perhaps TRBD2 as D (6 bases). This CDR3 is 16 amino acids long. Trimming removed 10 bases from V and 2 bases from J, with 24 bases in between. Per the germline V gene, CDR1 is ENHRY and CDR2 is SYGVKD. The CDR3 loop is CASSPLRTTSTYEQYF. CDR3 nucleotides: TGTGCCAGCAGCCCGCTCAGGACTACCTCGACCTACGAGCAGTACTTC.

In its sample, this clonotype was seen a few times. CDR3 nucleotides: TGCAGCTCCTACGAGCAGTACTTC. Translation: CSSYEQYF. This rearrangement joins TRBV29-1 to TRBJ2-7; no clear D gene. Germline loops: CDR1 SQVTM, CDR2 ANQGSEA. The CDR3 consists of 8 residues. V lost 8 bases, J lost 1 base, and 0 bases lay in between.

The rearrangement links TRBV27 to TRBJ2-5; 7 bases are shared with TRBD2. J gave up 4 bases and V 7 bases, and 9 bases lay outside the gene matches. The length of the CDR3 is 14 residues. Germline CDR1 is MNHEY and CDR2 is SMNVEV (reference sequence). The CDR3 loop is CASNTRGDRETQYF. The CDR3 nucleotides are TGTGCCAGCAACACACGGGGGGACCGAGAGACCCAGTACTTC.

This clonotype appeared a few times. The J gene is TRBJ1-1, the V gene TRBV11-2; D might be TRBD1 (6 bases). This CDR3 spans 18 amino acids. V lost 1 base and J 4 bases, leaving 22 bases between the germline ends. CDR1 and CDR2 (germline): SGHAT, FQNNGV. The CDR3 region is CASSLVRRRGGVGTEAFF. The CDR3 nucleotides read TGTGCCAGCAGCTTAGTTCGCAGGAGGGGGGGGGTCGGCACTGAAGCTTTCTTT.

The gene calls are TRBV2 and TRBJ2-7; D might be TRBD1 (6 bases). CDR1 and CDR2 (germline): SNHLY, FYNNEI. Trimming stripped 3 bases from V and 3 bases from J, with 9 bases between. The CDR3 length is 13 residues. The chain's CDR3 is CASSDSGVYEQYF. Here the CDR3 DNA reads TGTGCCAGCAGTGACTCAGGGGTCTACGAGCAGTACTTC.

The chain carries TRBV25-1 and TRBJ2-3; 10 bases line up with TRBD2. CDR1 MGHDK and CDR2 SYGVNS come from the germline V gene. The CDR3 spans 17 residues. The V and J ends lost 4 bases and 4 bases, in that order; junction bases with no gene match: 11. The CDR3 coding sequence is TGTGCCAGCAGTGCTCGACTAGCGGGTTGGGGCGCAGATACGCAGTATTTT. Residues: CASSARLAGWGADTQYF.